Listed here are 27 T cell receptor beta chains from one sample, sequenced in a study of graft-versus-host responses after intestinal transplantation. Graft-derived tissue was subjected to processing to liberate intraepithelial and lamina propria lymphocytes. Profiling relied on immunoSEQ multiplex PCR, and the TCRdb table lists in-frame clones only, not all of them. This sample has 25,000 to 30,000 clones, with 65% to 80% found just once. The sequencing used ileum tissue, collected 98 days after intestinal transplantation. The receptors were sampled from a human patient who received an intestinal transplant, so some T cells may come from the graft donor.

The chain employs TRBV11-2 and TRBJ2-3; D possibly uses TRBD1 or TRBD2 (5 bases each). Germline V gene lookup returns CDR1 SGHAT and CDR2 FQNNGV. Trimming shortened V by 5 bases and J by 2 bases, and 17 bases separated the two germline ends. The CDR3 runs 16 residues. The CDR3 DNA is TGTGCCAGCAGCCAGGACTGGGGCTGTTCCACAGATACGCAGTATTTT. It translates to CASSQDWGCSTDTQYF. Together with reference TRBV11-2 and TRBJ2-3, the CDR3 gives the full variable domain: EAGVAQSPRYKIIEKRQSVAFWCNPISGHATLYWYQQILGQGPKLLIQFQNNGVVDDSQLPKDRFSAERLKGVDSTLKIQPAKLEDSAVYLCASSQDWGCSTDTQYFGPGTRLTVL.

The J gene is TRBJ2-2, the V gene TRBV7-2; TRBD2 aligns across 11 bases. The CDR3 extends over 16 amino acids. Losses at the gene ends were 5 bases for V and 4 bases for J; bases not matched to a gene: 6. CDR1 is SGHTA and CDR2 is FQGNSA in the germline V gene. The CDR3 sequence is CASSPEGLAVTGELFF. For the CDR3, the DNA is TGTGCCAGCAGCCCAGAGGGACTAGCGGTCACCGGGGAGCTGTTTTTT.

V usage is TRBV5-4 and J usage is TRBJ2-7; D unclear. Trimming shortened V by 5 bases and J by 4 bases, and 10 bases separated the two germline ends. Germline lookup yields CDR1 SGHNT and CDR2 YYREEE (reference sequence). There are 12 residues in the CDR3. CDR3 nucleotides: TGTGCCAGCAGACTTGACGGTTACGAGCAGTACTTC. It codes for CASRLDGYEQYF.

This sequence joins TRBV7-6 and TRBJ2-1; D not certain. Germline CDR1 and CDR2: SGHVS and FNYEAQ. The V end lost 0 bases, the J end lost 5 bases, and 11 bases lay between the germline ends. This CDR3 has 15 amino acids. The CDR3 DNA reads as TGTGCCAGCAGCTTAGCACCCGGACCCAACAATGAGCAGTTCTTC. It is translated as CASSLAPGPNNEQFF.

This chain connects TRBV11-2 to TRBJ2-1, with 9 bases lining up with TRBD2. Germline V CDR1 and CDR2: SGHAT, FQNNGV. There are 18 residues in the CDR3. Trimming cost V 0 bases and J 7 bases; bases outside gene matches: 13. Here the CDR3 DNA reads TGTGCCAGCAGCTTAGATAGGGGACGGCTAGCGGGGAATAATGAGCAGTTCTTC. Encoded protein: CASSLDRGRLAGNNEQFF. Filled out from reference TRBV11-2 and TRBJ2-1, the complete variable domain reads EAGVAQSPRYKIIEKRQSVAFWCNPISGHATLYWYQQILGQGPKLLIQFQNNGVVDDSQLPKDRFSAERLKGVDSTLKIQPAKLEDSAVYLCASSLDRGRLAGNNEQFFGPGTRLTVL.

The chain couples TRBV6-6 to TRBJ1-1, with D unclear. The germline V gene has CDR1 MNHNY and CDR2 SVGAGI (reference sequence). V was pared by 2 bases and J by 1 base, with 8 bases between. The CDR3 covers 14 residues. CDR3 sequence (DNA): TGTGCCAGCAGTTACCGACGGTCGAACACTGAAGCTTTCTTT. Its translation is CASSYRRSNTEAFF.

This chain joins TRBV18 and TRBJ1-3; D unresolved. V gave up 1 base and J gave up 3 bases, with 16 bases separating them. This CDR3 spans 17 amino acids. CDR1 and CDR2 from the germline V gene are KGHSH and LQKENI. The CDR3 coding sequence is TGTGCCAGCTCACCACTTCAGAGTCGCGCCGGTGGAAACACCATATATTTT. It encodes CASSPLQSRAGGNTIYF.

This clone has only one observation. The chain has TRBV10-1 and TRBJ2-2, with TRBD2 as a possible D gene (6 bases). V shed 3 bases and J shed 8 bases, with 13 bases lying between them. CDR1 is WNHNN and CDR2 is SYGVQD in the germline V gene (reference sequence). This CDR3 is built from 14 residues. The CDR3 region is CASSDGGASGELFF. CDR3 coding DNA: TGCGCCAGCAGTGACGGAGGGGCAAGTGGGGAGCTGTTTTTT.

This sequence joins TRBV19 and TRBJ1-5; D is possibly TRBD1 (5 bases). There are 14 residues in the CDR3. V was pared by 6 bases and J by 9 bases, with 18 bases between. CDR1 is LNHDA, CDR2 SQIVND, per germline (reference sequence). CDR3 nucleotides: TGTGCCAGTAGATCCCATGGGGGGGGATCGCCCCAGCATTTT. It yields the protein CASRSHGGGSPQHF.

The gene calls are TRBV13 and TRBJ1-1, with D uncertain. V lost 8 bases and J 7 bases, leaving 17 bases between the germline ends. Germline values: CDR1 PRHDT, CDR2 FYEKMQ (reference sequence). This CDR3 spans 13 amino acids. The CDR3 nucleotides are TGTGCCAGCTCCCCCGTTGCGCAAAATGAAGCTTTCTTT. Protein product: CASSPVAQNEAFF. Full variable domain (rest looked up from reference TRBV13 and TRBJ1-1): AAGVIQSPRHLIKEKRETATLKCYPIPRHDTVYWYQQGPGQDPQFLISFYEKMQSDKGSIPDRFSAQQFSDYHSELNMSSLELGDSALYFCASSPVAQNEAFFGQGTRLTVV.

This clone was counted only a few times. The chain links TRBV4-1 to TRBJ2-1; 7 positions match TRBD1. J lost 0 bases, V lost 3 bases, and 5 bases had no gene match. This CDR3 has 16 amino acids. In germline, CDR1 is MGHRA, CDR2 YSYEKL. CDR3 residues: CASSHPDRSSYNEQFF. In DNA, the CDR3 is TGCGCCAGCAGCCACCCGGACAGGAGCTCCTACAATGAGCAGTTCTTC.

This chain connects TRBV29-1 to TRBJ1-1, with unresolved D. V lost 7 bases to trimming and J lost 8 bases, with 14 bases between them. The CDR3 length is 11 residues. CDR1 and CDR2 from the germline V gene are SQVTM and ANQGSEA. The CDR3 sequence is CSAEDRLEAFF. The CDR3 coding sequence is TGCAGCGCGGAGGACCGCCTAGAAGCTTTCTTT.

Only a few counts were recorded for this clone. The chain joins TRBV28 to TRBJ1-5, with TRBD1 as a possible D gene (5 bases). Germline-derived CDR1 and CDR2 are MDHEN and SYDVKM. V lost 7 bases, J lost 7 bases, and 11 bases lay in between. This CDR3 spans 12 amino acids. The CDR3 spells CASTNGAQPQHF. The DNA for the CDR3 is TGTGCCAGCACCAACGGGGCCCAGCCCCAGCATTTT.

CDR3 bases: TGTGCCAGCAGTCCCCATCAGGGATCAAGCACAGATACGCAGTATTTT. Amino acids: CASSPHQGSSTDTQYF. This chain connects TRBV5-6 to TRBJ2-3, with D possibly being TRBD1 (5 bases). The germline V gene has CDR1 SGHDT and CDR2 YYEEEE. V was shortened by 5 bases and J by 0 bases, with 16 bases between the two germline ends. The CDR3 loop spans 16 amino acids.

V usage is TRBV9 and J usage is TRBJ1-1; TRBD1 is a possible D gene (5 bases). Looked up from germline, CDR1 is SGDLS and CDR2 is YYNGEE. The V end was cut by 0 bases, the J end by 1 base, with 13 bases between. The CDR3 is 16 residues long. CDR3: CASSVEVQGTNTEAFF. DNA for the CDR3: TGTGCCAGCAGCGTAGAGGTGCAGGGAACGAACACTGAAGCTTTCTTT.

The chain links TRBV18 to TRBJ1-1; D remains ambiguous. The CDR3 covers 14 residues. Germline CDR1 KGHSH, CDR2 LQKENI. V was pared by 3 bases and J by 1 base, with 9 bases between. For the CDR3, the DNA is TGTGCCAGCTCACCGCTCAATAGGAACACTGAAGCTTTCTTT. It specifies CASSPLNRNTEAFF.

This clone was found a few times. The V call is TRBV13, the J call TRBJ1-1, with D possibly being TRBD1 (6 bases). CDR3 length: 14 residues. V was trimmed by 3 bases and J by 6 bases, leaving 14 bases between them. In germline, CDR1 is PRHDT, CDR2 FYEKMQ (reference sequence). In DNA, the CDR3 is TGTGCCAGCAGCTTGCGTACAGGGTTCGCTGAAGCTTTCTTT. This codes for CASSLRTGFAEAFF.

The chain links TRBV5-1 to TRBJ2-2; D is ambiguous. The CDR3 loop spans 14 amino acids. Germline loops: CDR1 SGHRS, CDR2 YFSETQ. The germline V and J ends were trimmed by 1 base and 1 base, with 5 bases remaining between them. CDR3 coding DNA: TGCGCCAGCAGCTTGTCGCTGAACACCGGGGAGCTGTTTTTT. Its protein is CASSLSLNTGELFF.

V usage is TRBV5-1 and J usage is TRBJ1-6; 7 positions match TRBD1. The V gene's germline CDR1 is SGHRS and CDR2 YFSETQ. V lost 0 bases and J lost 9; bases outside the gene matches: 3. CDR3 length equals 14 residues. The CDR3 spells CASSLGQGLSPLHF. CDR3 DNA sequence: TGCGCCAGCAGCTTGGGACAGGGACTTTCACCCCTCCACTTT.

This chain connects TRBV5-1 to TRBJ1-6; TRBD1 aligns across 10 bases. CDR1 is SGHRS, CDR2 YFSETQ, per germline. Trimming at V came to 4 bases and at J to 9 bases, leaving 7 bases not matched to a gene. The CDR3 runs 15 residues. The CDR3 sequence: CASSRTTGGLSPLHF. CDR3 DNA sequence: TGCGCCAGCAGCCGAACGACAGGGGGCCTTTCACCCCTCCACTTT. The whole variable domain, remainder taken from reference TRBV5-1 and TRBJ1-6, is KAGVTQTPRYLIKTRGQQVTLSCSPISGHRSVSWYQQTPGQGLQFLFEYFSETQRNKGNFPGRFSGRQFSNSRSEMNVSTLELGDSALYLCASSRTTGGLSPLHFGNGTRLTVT.

The chain recombines TRBV6-5 with TRBJ1-5; D is perhaps TRBD1 (5 bases). The germline gives CDR1 MNHEY, CDR2 SVGAGI. Trimming cost V 6 bases and J 7 bases, with 19 bases left between them. This CDR3 spans 15 amino acids. The CDR3 DNA sequence: TGTGCCAGCAGCCTAGGGGATGGCTTGGGGCAGCCCCAGCATTTT. Protein product: CASSLGDGLGQPQHF.

This chain links TRBV6-5 with TRBJ1-4; D call uncertain. The CDR3 loop spans 15 amino acids. The germline V gene encodes CDR1 MNHEY and CDR2 SVGAGI. Trimming took 6 bases from V and 4 from J, leaving 15 bases between them. The CDR3 DNA reads as TGTGCCAGCAGACCCCACCGGACCTTTAATGAAAAACTGTTTTTT. This codes for CASRPHRTFNEKLFF.

This sequence joins TRBV6-5 and TRBJ1-1; no firm D call. The CDR3 sequence is 14 residues long. The germline CDR1 and CDR2 sequences are MNHEY and SVGAGI. The germline V and J ends were trimmed by 2 bases and 1 base, with 8 bases remaining between them. The CDR3 DNA reads TGTGCCAGCAGTTACCCTGGACGGAACACTGAAGCTTTCTTT. As protein: CASSYPGRNTEAFF.

The V call is TRBV30, the J call TRBJ1-2; 8 positions match TRBD1. The CDR3 loop spans 14 amino acids. Germline lookup yields CDR1 GTSNPN and CDR2 SVGIG (reference sequence). The ends lost 4 bases at V and 12 bases at J; junction bases unmatched: 16. The CDR3 sequence is CAWTLLAGGRVNTF. The CDR3 region has the DNA TGTGCCTGGACCCTATTGGCAGGGGGCAGGGTGAACACCTTC.

The chain uses TRBV2 and TRBJ2-7; 7 nucleotides match TRBD2. Germline V CDR1 and CDR2: SNHLY, FYNNEI. Trimming cost V 1 base and J 0 bases; bases outside gene matches: 6. CDR3 length: 16 amino acids. CDR3 sequence reads: CASSEGLAESSYEQYF. The CDR3 bases are TGTGCCAGCAGTGAAGGGCTAGCGGAGAGCTCCTACGAGCAGTACTTC.

The chain carries TRBV30 and TRBJ2-1; 8 nucleotides line up with TRBD1. V lost 0 bases and J lost 8; bases outside the gene matches: 9. Per the germline V gene, CDR1 is GTSNPN and CDR2 is SVGIG (reference sequence). This CDR3 has 15 amino acids. This CDR3 reads CAWSVTAGGIDEQFF. The CDR3, as DNA: TGTGCCTGGAGTGTTACCGCAGGGGGCATAGATGAGCAGTTCTTC.

J is TRBJ2-1 and V is TRBV6-6; D not resolved. The CDR3 totals 13 residues. Germline-derived CDR1 and CDR2 are MNHNY and SVGAGI (reference sequence). With 1 base removed from V and 8 bases from J, the gap between germline ends came to 9 bases. CDR3 nucleotides: TGTGCCAGCAGTTACTGCGAGGCCTATGAGCAGTTCTTC. Its protein is CASSYCEAYEQFF.